Sequencing of this T cell receptor beta chain was carried out in a study of identical twins. This clonotype has only a few counts. TCRdb itself ran the 5' RACE reads through MiXCR, one entry per CDR3 protein. The sample yields around 470,000 distinct CDR3 sequences, more than 13% seen once. V lost 6 bases to trimming and J lost 4 bases; unmatched junction nucleotides: 6. The CDR3 length is 14 residues. Germline V gives CDR1 MDHEN, CDR2 SYDVKM. The data also belong to a second study, concerning yellow fever vaccine responses in identical twins.

The sequenced sample was CD4+ T cells sorted from blood. This TCR was recovered from a woman aged 18-29 years in good health. The V call is TRBV28, the J call TRBJ1-2, with TRBD1 matching over 9 bases. This CDR3 reads CASRGTGLTYGYTF. For the CDR3, the DNA is TGTGCCAGCAGGGGGACAGGGCTGACCTATGGCTACACCTTC.